The 32 T cell receptor beta chains in this list originate from one sample, sequenced in a study of cytomegalovirus exposure and HLA in healthy donors. The PCR used 60 Vbeta and 13 Jbeta primers. Assay: immunoSEQ multiplex PCR; the TCRdb copy retains only in-frame clones and omits some. The sample carries over 140,000 clones, around 80% recorded once. Sequencing was carried out using PBMCs. These receptors came from a man between 50 and 59 years old in good health and CMV-seronegative.

The V call is TRBV27, the J call TRBJ2-1; 10 bases align to TRBD2. Per the germline V gene, CDR1 is MNHEY and CDR2 is SMNVEV (reference sequence). With V trimmed by 2 bases and J by 4 bases, 8 bases remained unmatched. The length of the CDR3 is 17 residues. The CDR3 protein is CASSLMLAGVPYNEQFF. CDR3 bases: TGTGCCAGCAGTTTAATGCTAGCGGGGGTCCCGTACAATGAGCAGTTCTTC.

The genes are TRBV15 and TRBJ2-5; 10 nucleotides match TRBD2. This CDR3 is 22 amino acids long. The V gene end was trimmed by 0 bases and the J gene end by 2 bases; junction bases not matched to a gene: 21. In germline, CDR1 is LNHNV, CDR2 YYDKDF (reference sequence). This chain's CDR3 is CATSRDRGLAGEGVWFQETQYF. The CDR3 region has the DNA TGTGCCACCAGCAGAGATCGCGGGCTAGCGGGAGAGGGAGTTTGGTTTCAAGAGACCCAGTACTTC.

V is TRBV19 and J is TRBJ2-1, with 14 bases identical to TRBD2. V lost 0 bases, J lost 13 bases, and 14 bases stayed unmatched. The length of the CDR3 is 18 residues. In germline, CDR1 is LNHDA, CDR2 SQIVND (reference sequence). The CDR3 here is CASSIEKLTGTSGRTQFF. CDR3 in DNA: TGTGCCAGTAGTATAGAGAAACTTACCGGGACTAGCGGGAGAACACAGTTCTTC. The full variable domain, in which reference TRBV19 and TRBJ2-1 provide the parts outside the CDR3, is DGGITQSPKYLFRKEGQNVTLSCEQNLNHDAMYWYRQDPGQGLRLIYYSQIVNDFQKGDIAEGYSVSREKKESFPLTVTSAQKNPTAFYLCASSIEKLTGTSGRTQFFGPGTRLTVL.

A single count supports this clone. The genes are TRBV27 and TRBJ2-2; TRBD1 agrees at 7 bases. The CDR3 sequence is 18 residues long. Looked up from germline, CDR1 is MNHEY and CDR2 is SMNVEV (reference sequence). Germline trimming cut 2 bases from V and 2 bases from J; bases unmatched to any gene: 11. The CDR3 sequence is CASSLIGKGAKNTGELFF. The CDR3 DNA reads as TGTGCCAGCAGTTTAATAGGAAAGGGGGCCAAAAACACCGGGGAGCTGTTTTTT.

The genes are TRBV5-1 and TRBJ2-7; D is possibly TRBD1 (6 bases). The CDR3 runs to 14 residues. Germline V gives CDR1 SGHRS, CDR2 YFSETQ. Trimming left V 2 bases short and J 3 bases short, with 12 bases between. The CDR3 DNA reads as TGCGCCAGCAGCTTCCCGGACAGACGCTACGAGCAGTACTTC. Translated, it gives CASSFPDRRYEQYF.

This clone was detected only once. This sequence joins TRBV2 and TRBJ1-2; no firm D call. Germline V gene data show CDR1 as SNHLY and CDR2 as FYNNEI. Between the trimmed V and J ends, which lost 1 base and 0 bases, there was a span of 12 bases. This CDR3 is 16 amino acids long. DNA of the CDR3: TGTGCCAGCAGTGAAGTTCTTGGCAGGACTAACTATGGCTACACCTTC. Translating it yields CASSEVLGRTNYGYTF.

This chain links TRBV9 with TRBJ1-2; 9 nucleotides align to TRBD1. CDR3 length: 13 amino acids. J gave up 4 bases and V 4 bases, and 2 bases lay outside the gene matches. Germline lookup yields CDR1 SGDLS and CDR2 YYNGEE. The chain's CDR3 is CASSPGQGYGYTF. For the CDR3, the DNA is TGTGCCAGCAGCCCGGGACAGGGCTATGGCTACACCTTC.

This chain links TRBV19 with TRBJ2-7, with a tentative D call TRBD1 (5 bases). Germline V gene sequence: CDR1 LNHDA, CDR2 SQIVND (reference sequence). The V end lost 3 bases, the J end lost 4 bases, and 10 bases lay between the germline ends. The CDR3 spans 13 residues. The CDR3 region is CASSIDRGYEQYF. As DNA, the CDR3 is TGTGCCAGTAGTATCGACAGAGGATACGAGCAGTACTTC.

This rearrangement joins TRBV27 to TRBJ2-3; 8 bases are shared with TRBD1. There are 15 residues in the CDR3. V shed 7 bases, J shed 5 bases, and the junction held 11 bases outside the gene matches. Germline loops: CDR1 MNHEY, CDR2 SMNVEV (reference sequence). The chain's CDR3 is CASTPGQDRLDTQYF. CDR3 in DNA: TGTGCCAGCACTCCGGGACAGGATCGGTTAGATACGCAGTATTTT.

The chain is built from TRBV18 and TRBJ1-2, with TRBD1 matching 9 bases. Germline V CDR1 and CDR2: KGHSH, LQKENI. With 5 bases clipped from V and 6 bases from J, the junction kept 10 bases outside the gene matches. CDR3 size: 15 residues. Here the CDR3 reads CASSAGTGISNGYTF. CDR3 coding DNA: TGTGCCAGCTCAGCCGGGACAGGGATCTCTAATGGCTACACCTTC. The full variable domain, with the rest looked up from reference TRBV18 and TRBJ1-2, is NAGVMQNPRHLVRRRGQEARLRCSPMKGHSHVYWYRQLPEEGLKFMVYLQKENIIDESGMPKERFSAEFPKEGPSILRIQQVVRGDSAAYFCASSAGTGISNGYTFGSGTRLTVV.

The V and J genes are TRBV11-3 and TRBJ2-7; D is possibly TRBD1 (6 bases). Trimming shortened V by 3 bases and J by 0 bases, and 9 bases separated the two germline ends. This CDR3 has 14 amino acids. Germline CDR1 SGHNT, CDR2 YENEEA. The CDR3 here is CASSFVRGSYEQYF. CDR3 bases: TGTGCCAGCAGCTTCGTCAGGGGCTCCTACGAGCAGTACTTC.

A remark on this clone: The sample contains more than one DNA sequence encoding this CDR3. This sequence joins TRBV6-4 and TRBJ2-2; 7 bases match TRBD1. Germline CDR1 reads MRHNA; CDR2 reads SNTAGT. The CDR3 is 14 amino acids. The V gene end was trimmed by 8 bases and the J gene end by 5 bases; junction bases not matched to a gene: 8. The CDR3 reads CASQRGPRTGELFF. The CDR3 region has the DNA TGTGCCAGCCAAAGGGGGCCGAGAACCGGGGAGCTGTTTTTT.

The chain is built from TRBV19 and TRBJ1-1, with D perhaps matching TRBD1 (5 bases). The CDR3 sequence is 16 residues long. CDR1 and CDR2 from the germline V gene are LNHDA and SQIVND (reference sequence). V lost 1 base, J lost 0 bases, and 12 bases lay in between. The CDR3 DNA reads as TGTGCCAGTAGTATAGCGGGGGTGCGAGTGAACACTGAAGCTTTCTTT. This encodes CASSIAGVRVNTEAFF.

The chain has TRBV5-8 and TRBJ1-1; weak D call: TRBD1 (5 bases). The CDR3 consists of 15 residues. Germline V gene lookup returns CDR1 SGHTS and CDR2 YDEGEE. V lost 3 bases and J 5 bases, leaving 17 bases between the germline ends. The CDR3, as DNA: TGTGCCAGCAGCTCTCGGACAATTCGGGGGACTGAAGCTTTCTTT. Protein product: CASSSRTIRGTEAFF.

The rearrangement joins TRBV19 to TRBJ2-5; 12 positions agree with TRBD2. This CDR3 has 19 amino acids. The J segment lost 1 base and the V segment lost 8 bases, leaving 17 bases of the junction unmatched. Per the germline V gene, CDR1 is LNHDA and CDR2 is SQIVND (reference sequence). CDR3 in amino acids: CASRAHGLAGKWGQETQYF. CDR3 DNA sequence: TGTGCCAGTCGAGCCCATGGACTAGCGGGGAAATGGGGCCAAGAGACCCAGTACTTC.

This clone turned up a few times. The gene calls are TRBV19 and TRBJ1-5; D is unclear. The CDR3 is 15 amino acids. Looked up from germline, CDR1 is LNHDA and CDR2 is SQIVND (reference sequence). V was cut by 5 bases and J by 3 bases, with 14 bases left in between. CDR3 in DNA: TGTGCCAGTAGTCCCAACCCCCAGAACAATCAGCCCCAGCATTTT. Residues: CASSPNPQNNQPQHF.

The rearrangement joins TRBV5-4 to TRBJ2-1, with 11 nucleotides matching TRBD2. The CDR3 has 15 residues. Germline V CDR1 and CDR2: SGHNT, YYREEE (reference sequence). V lost 4 bases and J lost 4; bases outside the gene matches: 4. The CDR3 reads CASSPIAGGYNEQFF. CDR3 bases: TGTGCCAGCAGCCCTATAGCGGGAGGGTACAATGAGCAGTTCTTC. Full variable domain (rest looked up from reference TRBV5-4 and TRBJ2-1): ETGVTQSPTHLIKTRGQQVTLRCSSQSGHNTVSWYQQALGQGPQFIFQYYREEENGRGNFPPRFSGLQFPNYSSELNVNALELDDSALYLCASSPIAGGYNEQFFGPGTRLTVL.

The V gene is TRBV19, the J gene TRBJ1-1; TRBD1 matches at 7 bases. V gave up 6 bases and J gave up 4 bases; unmatched junction bases: 8. Germline values: CDR1 LNHDA, CDR2 SQIVND (reference sequence). This CDR3 comprises 14 residues. The CDR3 nucleotides are TGTGCCAGTAGGGATTACAGGGGCTTCACTGAAGCTTTCTTT. Translating it yields CASRDYRGFTEAFF.

The chain couples TRBV27 to TRBJ2-1, with 8 bases fitting TRBD1. Germline CDR1 is MNHEY and CDR2 is SMNVEV (reference sequence). The CDR3 is 13 amino acids. Trimming cost V 7 bases and J 8 bases; bases outside gene matches: 7. The CDR3 DNA reads TGTGCCAGCATCGGACAGGGTGGCCATGAGCAGTTCTTC. It codes for CASIGQGGHEQFF.

The gene calls are TRBV11-2 and TRBJ1-2, with a possible D match to TRBD1 (6 bases). The V gene lost 5 bases and the J gene lost 3 bases, with 13 bases spanning the gap. The CDR3 runs to 14 residues. Germline V gives CDR1 SGHAT, CDR2 FQNNGV. CDR3 coding DNA: TGTGCCAGCAGCGCTAACAGGGTAGACTATGGCTACACCTTC. Its translation: CASSANRVDYGYTF.

This chain uses TRBV27 with TRBJ2-2; the D gene is possibly TRBD2 (6 bases). Germline V gives CDR1 MNHEY, CDR2 SMNVEV (reference sequence). The V end was cut by 8 bases, the J end by 3 bases, with 13 bases between. CDR3 size: 14 residues. CDR3 coding DNA: TGTGCCAGCCGGAGGGCCGTGGACACCGGGGAGCTGTTTTTT. As protein: CASRRAVDTGELFF.

This clone has a handful of counts. The chain recombines TRBV19 with TRBJ2-2; 9 bases are shared with TRBD1. Per germline, CDR1 LNHDA and CDR2 SQIVND (reference sequence). The CDR3 has 15 amino acids. The ends lost 5 bases at V and 6 bases at J; junction bases unmatched: 7. CDR3 sequence (DNA): TGTGCCAGTAGTGTCCGGACAGGGGCCCCCGGGGAGCTGTTTTTT. This gives the protein CASSVRTGAPGELFF.

The rearrangement uses TRBV4-2 and TRBJ2-1, with 10 bases aligning to TRBD2. The V segment lost 1 base and the J segment 6 bases; nucleotides outside the gene matches: 3. The CDR3 has 15 residues. Germline loops: CDR1 LGHNA, CDR2 YNFKEQ. The CDR3 nucleotides are TGTGCCAGCAGCCAAGTGGCTAGCGGGGGCAATGAGCAGTTCTTC. This translates into CASSQVASGGNEQFF.

The V and J genes are TRBV12-5 and TRBJ2-3; possible D gene TRBD1, 6 bases. Germline-derived CDR1 and CDR2 are LGHNT and FRNRAP. The CDR3 contains 14 residues. Trimming took 1 base from V and 4 from J, leaving 9 bases between them. The CDR3, as DNA: TGTGCTAGTGGTTTGGGGTCAGGGGCAGATACGCAGTATTTT. It specifies CASGLGSGADTQYF.

V is TRBV5-8 and J is TRBJ2-1; D is perhaps TRBD2 (6 bases). V was shortened by 6 bases and J by 0 bases, with 13 bases between the two germline ends. The CDR3 totals 15 residues. Germline V lookup: CDR1 SGHTS, CDR2 YDEGEE. The DNA for the CDR3 is TGTGCCAGCACACGGGACTTCTTCTCCTACAATGAGCAGTTCTTC. Translation: CASTRDFFSYNEQFF.

The gene calls are TRBV7-8 and TRBJ2-2, with TRBD1 matching 11 bases. This CDR3 contains 14 residues. Germline V gene lookup returns CDR1 SGHVS and CDR2 FQNEAQ. The ends lost 4 bases at V and 6 bases at J; junction bases unmatched: 1. In DNA form, the CDR3 reads TGTGCCAGCAGCTGGGGACAGGGGGCCGGGGAGCTGTTTTTT. Its protein product is CASSWGQGAGELFF.

The J gene is TRBJ2-2, the V gene TRBV28; possibly TRBD2 for D (5 bases). There are 11 residues in the CDR3. CDR1 and CDR2 from the germline V gene are MDHEN and SYDVKM. Trimming left V 4 bases short and J 15 bases short, with 12 bases between. The CDR3 nucleotides are TGTGCCAGCAGTTCAGCGGAAGTGGTGTTTTTT. It is translated as CASSSAEVVFF.

The gene calls are TRBV6-5 and TRBJ2-3; the match to TRBD2 covers 7 bases. V lost 2 bases and J lost 3; bases outside the gene matches: 8. The CDR3 is 16 residues long. Germline CDR1 reads MNHEY; CDR2 reads SVGAGI. DNA of the CDR3: TGTGCCAGCAGTTACGGGGCGGGGGTCCCAACAGATACGCAGTATTTT. Protein sequence: CASSYGAGVPTDTQYF.

V and J are TRBV27 and TRBJ1-1; weak D call: TRBD1 (5 bases). CDR1 and CDR2 from the germline V gene are MNHEY and SMNVEV (reference sequence). The length of the CDR3 is 14 residues. V was pared by 8 bases and J by 0 bases, with 13 bases between. The CDR3 DNA reads TGTGCCAGCTCCAGGGATCAAATGAACACTGAAGCTTTCTTT. Its translation is CASSRDQMNTEAFF.

The chain joins TRBV7-8 to TRBJ1-6; unclear D gene. The germline V gene encodes CDR1 SGHVS and CDR2 FQNEAQ. This CDR3 region has 15 residues. V dropped 0 bases and J dropped 7 bases, with 10 bases sitting between them. This chain's CDR3 is CASSLAGRGNSPLHF. CDR3 DNA: TGTGCCAGCAGCTTAGCTGGACGGGGAAATTCACCCCTCCACTTT.

V usage is TRBV2 and J usage is TRBJ1-1, with no clear D. Between the trimmed V and J ends, which lost 3 bases and 11 bases, there was a span of 13 bases. Germline CDR1 and CDR2: SNHLY and FYNNEI. CDR3 length equals 12 residues. The CDR3 nucleotides read TGTGCCAGCAGTGAGCAGGCAAGAGAGGCTTTCTTT. Translated, it gives CASSEQAREAFF.

The genes are TRBV28 and TRBJ1-2; possible D gene TRBD1, 6 bases. Trimming shortened V by 1 base and J by 4 bases, and 10 bases separated the two germline ends. Germline V CDR1 and CDR2: MDHEN, SYDVKM. This CDR3 comprises 14 residues. The CDR3, as DNA: TGTGCCAGCAGTTTATTGGACAGCTCCTATGGCTACACCTTC. As protein: CASSLLDSSYGYTF.